The 2 T cell receptor beta chains given below trace back to one sample, sequenced in a study of vaccination and CD4 T cells after COVID-19. The assay that was used to sequence DNA from cultured CD4+ T cells was the Oncomine TCR Beta short-read assay. TCRdb independently ran MiXCR on the PCR reads; one entry per CDR3 protein. The table has tens of thousands of distinct CDR3 sequences, roughly 74% seen once. Treatment in this sample: roughly ten-day PBMC culture with coronavirus spike peptide pools or control peptides (ViraFEST assay). Which antigens these TCRs recognize remains unknown. The sample taken for sequencing was CD4+ T cells from blood, cultured in vitro. The receptor set was obtained from a human donor who had recovered from COVID-19.

V and J are TRBV19 and TRBJ2-2; D is undetermined. V shed 3 bases and J shed 7 bases, with 6 bases lying between them. In germline, CDR1 is LNHDA, CDR2 SQIVND (reference sequence). The CDR3 is made up of 12 amino acids. The CDR3 coding sequence is TGTGCCAGTAGTATCGGTGACGGGGAGCTGTTTTTT. Protein product: CASSIGDGELFF. Full variable domain (missing parts from reference TRBV19 and TRBJ2-2): DGGITQSPKYLFRKEGQNVTLSCEQNLNHDAMYWYRQDPGQGLRLIYYSQIVNDFQKGDIAEGYSVSREKKESFPLTVTSAQKNPTAFYLCASSIGDGELFFGEGSRLTVL.

This sequence joins TRBV4-3 and TRBJ2-7; TRBD2 is a possible D gene (6 bases). This CDR3 comprises 18 residues. Trimming cost V 0 bases and J 2 bases, with 20 bases left between them. CDR1 LGHNA and CDR2 YSLEER come from the germline V gene. The CDR3 reads CASSQDSGVGGSPYEQYF. For the CDR3, the DNA is TGCGCCAGCAGCCAAGATAGTGGCGTCGGGGGTTCCCCCTACGAGCAGTACTTC.